This T cell receptor (beta chain) came from a study of blood T cell repertoires in COVID-19. Looking at the study overall: Specimens from acute and convalescent COVID-19 originated in the United States, Italy and Spain. Nucleic acid was either cDNA or gDNA, and it came from T cells, B-cell-depleted T cells, or PBMCs.

V lost 3 bases and J lost 6; bases outside the gene matches: 5. This CDR3 is 14 amino acids long. Germline CDR1 SGHRS, CDR2 YFSETQ. Authors' data handling: Counts of nucleated cells, estimated from reference gene primer amplification, were obtained. TCRdb keeps only in-frame clones here, not all; method: immunoSEQ multiplex PCR. The V and J calls and the clone size are those of that table, but D and trimming were determined from the DNA. The sample shows about 340,000 clones, about 93% of them seen only once. Sequencing input: peripheral blood. The chain links TRBV5-1 to TRBJ1-5; TRBD1 matches 8 bases. The receptor's source is a woman under 30 who had recovered from COVID-19. CDR3 region: CASSSGQGTQPQHF. CDR3 nucleotides: TGCGCCAGCAGCTCCGGACAGGGCACTCAGCCCCAGCATTTT.